This T cell receptor (beta chain) appears in the sequencing data of a study of blood T cell repertoires in COVID-19 (dated by TCRdb to the early 2020s). In the study overall: Samples covering the acute and convalescent phases of COVID-19 were provided by collaborators in the United States, Italy and Spain. The prospective study material was composed of cDNA or gDNA derived from T cells, B-cell-depleted T cells, or PBMCs. Samples were obtained from the ongoing ImmuneRACE study (first 160 participants) and from roughly 1,300 subjects provided by 6 global collaborators. The dataset comprised deeply sampled blood TCRbeta repertoires from subjects exposed to, actively infected with, or recovered from COVID-19. HLA class I and class II types, where available, came from metadata supplied by the sample provider rather than from assay-based typing. The repertoires were released in a freely available public database meant as a resource for research on the immune response to SARS-CoV-2. Sample metadata almost always included a de-identified subject ID, COVID-19 status, age in years and sex.

Remarks on this clone: Its cognate antigen has yet to be identified. Per-nucleotide qualities are absent, and no much larger clonotype sits a single base away.

Here is what the overall study found, with its caveats: The quantity of clinical and demographic metadata differed by source and by participant and was supplied without curation.

Reading the germline V gene gives CDR1 SGDLS and CDR2 YYNGEE. V drops 0 bases and J drops 6 bases, leaving 7 bases in between. CDR3 length: 13 amino acids, cysteine to phenylalanine. Kept here is only the CDR3 DNA, which spans 39 bases and is read in frame from base 1. Whole blood was collected in K2EDTA tubes by collaborating institutions according to the institutions' own protocols. For TCRbeta analysis, collaborator samples were shipped as frozen whole blood, as isolated PBMCs, or as DNA extracted from either sample type. The immunoSEQ Assay, a bias-controlled multiplex PCR, was used to amplify TCRbeta CDR3 regions from genomic DNA. On the study's bioinformatics: Nucleated cell counts per sample were estimated from amplification of reference gene primers within the assay. To quantify the absolute abundance of each unique TCRbeta CDR3 rearrangement, sequence reads were collapsed and filtered. For each sample, productive Simpson clonality was calculated as the square root of Simpson's diversity index over productive rearrangements. TCRdb took over this immuneACCESS table, retaining in-frame rearrangements with V and J assigned. Such tables are incomplete; in checked studies, under half of the missing clones stem from an unresolved V gene, and the remainder is unexplained. From that table come the V and J calls and clone size; the DNA was used to work out D and trimming. The sample yields around 98,000 clones; 70% to 90% were counted once. The ten most abundant clones make up 3.5% to 5.5% of the sample.

The chain was built from TRBV9 and TRBJ2-1; matching of 5 bases hints at TRBD2 as the D gene. The specimen sequenced was peripheral blood. The TCR sequence derives from a man in his 70s with acute or convalescent COVID-19. In nucleotide form, the sequence is TGTGCCAGCAGCGTAGGCGGACTCAATGAGCAGTTCTTC. This gives the protein CASSVGGLNEQFF.